The sequence of this TCR beta chain was determined in a study of blood T cell repertoires in COVID-19. Study-level background: T cells, B-cell-depleted T cells, or PBMCs provided the cDNA or gDNA that served as material.

V dropped 2 bases and J dropped 5 bases, with 7 bases sitting between them. Germline V gene lookup returns CDR1 MNHEY and CDR2 SVGEGT. The CDR3 loop spans 13 amino acids. Data came from immunoSEQ multiplex PCR; TCRdb stores just in-frame clones and leaves some out. The sample comprises hundreds of thousands of clones, 87% of which are singletons, and about 6.3% rests with the top ten. The sample consisted of peripheral blood. The chain carries TRBV6-2 or TRBV6-3 and TRBJ2-1; D perhaps matches TRBD2 (6 bases). The receptor comes from a woman in her 50s with COVID-19, enrolled during active disease. In DNA, the CDR3 is TGTGCCAGCAGTTACGGCGGGAACAATGAGCAGTTCTTC. This translates into CASSYGGNNEQFF.